In its sample, the clone carrying this T cell receptor (beta chain) was seen once. These data originate in a study of cytomegalovirus exposure and HLA in healthy donors. The CDR3 spans 17 residues. V was cut by 4 bases and J by 4 bases, with 22 bases left in between. The study ran its PCR with 60 Vbeta and 13 Jbeta primers. Some clones are missing from TCRdb's copy, which holds only in-frame ones; the method was immunoSEQ multiplex PCR. The data contain approximately 40,000 clones, roughly 89% of them seen just once; the ten biggest clones take up about an eighth. The sample taken for sequencing was PBMCs. The rearrangement links TRBV23-1 to TRBJ1-2; D is undetermined. TRBV23-1 qualifies as an ORF whose function is uncertain. This TCR derives from a woman in her forties in good health and CMV-seropositive. The CDR3 DNA reads as TGCGCCAGCAGTCTCTCGTGGGAGGGAAATAGGAGCTATGGCTACACCTTC. It translates to CASSLSWEGNRSYGYTF.